Listed below are T cell receptor beta chains from one sample, sequenced in a study of cytomegalovirus exposure and HLA in healthy donors. Measured with immunoSEQ multiplex PCR; TCRdb has only the in-frame clones, and not every one. Altogether 38,000 or so clones are present, just under 95% being singletons, with the ten largest covering about 3.1%. Sequences were obtained from PBMCs. The source is a man aged 18 to 29 in good health and CMV-seronegative. Both conserved end residues are part of each CDR3. D genes are given only for firm matches.

d_call v_call cdr3_aa
TRBD1 TRBV7-6 CASSLPGTGGTDTQYF
- TRBV7-3 CASSLGQSHEQFF
- TRBV5-4 CASSMGASPDEQYF
- TRBV11-1 CASSFAGPAGNEQFF
- TRBV7-3 CASSPDSNSPLHF
TRBD1 TRBV6-5 CASYGQGGYEQYF
- TRBV28 CASSPYTGELFF
- TRBV18 CASSPAGMNTEAFF
TRBD1 TRBV30 CAWSEEGGRSTEAFF
- TRBV19 CASSIGSRVRETQYF
TRBD2 TRBV2 CASSEAARGSSGRAWSSYNEQFF
- TRBV11-2 CASSLAIYQPQHF
- TRBV4-2 CASSQDGTWRDNQPQHF
TRBD1 TRBV9 CASSGDRGATEAFF
- TRBV19 CASSMVVGSGVRTDTQYF
TRBD1 TRBV27 CASSYGTALNPNSPLHF
- TRBV5-4 CASSPKPGVTTNEKLFF
TRBD2 TRBV5-1 CASSLGLTSGRETQYF
TRBD1 TRBV5-6 CASSRGQGRETQYF
TRBD2 TRBV9 CASSVAIAGGPGELFF
TRBD1 TRBV7-6 CASSTGQGSAGANVLTF
TRBD2 TRBV19 CASSIEPSGRNEQFF
TRBD1 TRBV7-8 CASSSGQDNTEAFF
TRBD1 TRBV6-6 CASTQPGQTRGYTF
- TRBV6-6 CASTRGTSTDTQYF
TRBD2 TRBV28 CASVAGPMDTQYF
- TRBV5-1 CASRADSYEQYF
TRBD1 TRBV5-1 CASSQQGDQPQHF
TRBD1 TRBV6-1 CASFPGQGVTGELFF
TRBD1 TRBV7-9 CASSSQRDRRNYGYTF
TRBD2 TRBV10-2 CASTSGGTGELFF
- TRBV5-4 CASSLEAGINYGYTF
- TRBV19 CASSVTESSYNEQFF
TRBD2 TRBV7-8 CASSLVGGGRAGDEQFF
TRBD2 TRBV5-1 CASSFGLARETQYF
TRBD1 TRBV6-5 CASKTGTRDTQYF
- TRBV6-1 CASSEVGEASYEQYF
TRBD1 TRBV5-5 CASRPTGGGTEAFF
TRBD1 TRBV19 CASSIDLGRKGAPREKDTQYF
TRBD2 TRBV7-3 CASSLSGGAQIETQYF
TRBD1 TRBV28 CASIPDRGNQPQHF
TRBD1 TRBV28 CASSFGTGGDTEAFF